The sequence of this T cell receptor (beta chain) was determined in a study of blood T cell repertoires in COVID-19 (TCRdb year 2020). About the full investigation: The collaborator samples originated in the United States, Italy and Spain and spanned the acute and convalescent phases of COVID-19. The material from the prospective study consisted of cDNA or gDNA derived from T cells, B-cell-depleted T cells, or PBMCs. Deeply sampled blood TCRbeta repertoires from subjects exposed to, actively infected with, or recovered from COVID-19 were included in the dataset. The repertoires were released in a freely available public database meant as a resource for research on the immune response to SARS-CoV-2. Samples were obtained from the ongoing ImmuneRACE study (first 160 participants) and from over a thousand subjects provided by 6 global collaborators. A de-identified subject ID, COVID-19 status, age in years and sex were almost always included in the sample metadata. Where available, HLA class I and class II types were taken from metadata supplied by the sample provider and were not determined by assay-based typing.

The collaborating institutions used their own protocols to collect whole blood in K2EDTA tubes. For TCRbeta analysis, collaborators shipped samples as frozen whole blood, isolated PBMCs, or DNA extracted from either of those sample types. TCRbeta CDR3 regions were amplified from genomic DNA using the immunoSEQ Assay, a bias-controlled multiplex PCR. As for how the authors treated the data: The number of nucleated cells in each sample was estimated by amplification of reference gene primers within the assay. Sequence reads were collapsed and filtered to measure the absolute abundance of every unique TCRbeta CDR3 rearrangement. Productive Simpson clonality was computed per sample as the square root of Simpson's diversity index over productive rearrangements. TCRdb re-hosts the immuneACCESS table, in-frame sequences only. Its copies lack some clones; in the studies checked, an unresolved V gene accounts for under half of them, and the cause for the rest is not known. D and trimming were read from the DNA, whereas the V and J calls and clone size are those reported in that table. For this sample the table gives about 180,000 clones, of which roughly 86% were detected only once. Together, the top ten hold around 2.6% of the sample.

This clone was seen a handful of times. There is no known antigen for this receptor. Base qualities are not provided; no much larger clone lies one nucleotide away. The CDR3 contains 15 residues, cysteine and phenylalanine counted. The sequence is cut down to CDR3 DNA, 45 bases in frame from base 1. V drops 5 bases and J drops 8 bases, leaving 16 bases in between. For CDR1 and CDR2, the germline V gene (reference sequence) lists MNHEY and SMNVEV. Study-level results and caveats: Clinical and demographic metadata were provided uncurated, with the amount varying by source and participant.

The sequenced material came from peripheral blood. The rearranged chain carries TRBV27 and TRBJ1-6; possibly the D gene is TRBD1, per 5 matching bases. The receptor was derived from a man in his forties with active or convalescent COVID-19. The CDR3 region: CASSPLEGAYSPLHF. The bases read TGTGCCAGCAGTCCCCTCGAAGGGGCGTATTCACCCCTCCACTTT.